A single TCR beta chain is shown here with its context. Its antigen is unidentified. CDR3 length: 15 amino acids. V lost 6 bases, J lost 3 bases, and 6 bases stayed unmatched. This entry comes from a study of blood T cells in healthy people across ages. No fewer than 6 million PBMCs went into each sample. Notes on the study in general: Because sorting was not performed, PBMCs prevented conclusive naive versus antigen-experienced comparison.

The second PCR ran about 6 to 12 cycles with a sample-barcoded 5' primer and J-beta primers. TCRdb fed the 5' RACE reads into MiXCR, producing one record per CDR3 protein. The sample lists about 1 million distinct CDR3 sequences, under 30% occurring once. These data were likewise used in another study, on T cells of mothers and their children. From that study: Over 9.5 million reads per mother and some 3 million per child were obtained.

The gene calls are TRBV12-3 or TRBV12-4 and TRBJ2-5; 11 bases agree with TRBD1. Sequencing was carried out using blood. The receptor's source is a girl aged 2-9 years in good health. CDR3 coding DNA: TGTGCCAGCAGCACGGGACAGGGGGTAGAAGAGACCCAGTACTTC. It is translated as CASSTGQGVEETQYF.